The next 20 T cell receptor beta chains were all read from a single sample in a study of response to subunit inactivated influenza vaccine. TCRdb re-analysed the RT-PCR reads in MiXCR, keeping a single row per CDR3 protein. Of under 500,000 distinct CDR3 sequences listed, approximately 11% were seen once; the top ten hold 12%. Sequenced here: PBMCs from blood, sampled 40 to 50 days after vaccination. These receptors originate from a middle-aged man who received an inactivated influenza vaccine.

There are a few counts of this clonotype. The V and J genes are TRBV12-3 or TRBV12-4 and TRBJ2-1; 12 bases line up with TRBD2. The trim removed 6 bases at V and 8 bases at J, leaving 5 bases unmatched. The CDR3 is made up of 14 amino acids. The CDR3 nucleotides read TGTGCCAGCAGGTTACTAGCGGGAGGCTATGAGCAGTTCTTC. It is translated as CASRLLAGGYEQFF.

This clonotype was counted ten times or more. V is TRBV12-3 or TRBV12-4 and J is TRBJ2-7, with D tentatively TRBD2 (6 bases). The germline V and J ends were trimmed by 5 bases and 3 bases, with 14 bases remaining between them. The CDR3 loop spans 14 amino acids. CDR3 nucleotide sequence: TGTGCCAGCAGTATCGGGACTTGGGGCTACGAGCAGTACTTC. This translates into CASSIGTWGYEQYF.

This clonotype was picked up a small number of times. V gene TRBV15 combines with J gene TRBJ1-2, with D unclear. Germline values: CDR1 LNHNV, CDR2 YYDKDF (reference sequence). The V end lost 0 bases, the J end lost 2 bases, and 7 bases lay between the germline ends. The CDR3 runs to 14 residues. In DNA form, the CDR3 reads TGTGCCACCAGCAGAGATATGGGGAACTATGGCTACACCTTC. Protein: CATSRDMGNYGYTF.

This chain links TRBV20-1 with TRBJ1-1, with 8 nucleotides matching TRBD1. The CDR3 runs 13 residues. V lost 4 bases to trimming and J lost 4 bases; unmatched junction nucleotides: 5. The germline V gene has CDR1 DFQATT and CDR2 SNEGSKA (reference sequence). The CDR3 sequence: CSATNDRGTEAFF. The CDR3 bases are TGCAGTGCTACCAACGACAGGGGCACTGAAGCTTTCTTT.

This clonotype appeared many times. V gene TRBV15 combines with J gene TRBJ2-2; maybe TRBD2 (5 bases). Trimming removed 0 bases at V and 7 bases at J, with 15 bases between. This CDR3 has 16 residues. Germline assignment: CDR1 LNHNV and CDR2 YYDKDF (reference sequence). CDR3 in DNA: TGTGCCACCAGCAGAGATGTTGGAACCAGCGGCGGGGAGCTGTTTTTT. Translated: CATSRDVGTSGGELFF.

This sequence joins TRBV5-1 and TRBJ1-3; D ambiguous. Trimming pared 4 bases from V and 0 bases from J, leaving 8 bases between. The CDR3 length is 14 residues. Germline loops: CDR1 SGHRS, CDR2 YFSETQ. CDR3 DNA sequence: TGCGCCAGCAGCCCGGGGTCCTCTGGAAACACCATATATTTT. This encodes CASSPGSSGNTIYF.

This clonotype was counted ten times or more. The gene calls are TRBV10-3 and TRBJ1-1; D is ambiguous. The V gene lost 4 bases and the J gene lost 3 bases, with 9 bases spanning the gap. Germline CDR1 ENHRY, CDR2 SYGVKD. This CDR3 spans 13 amino acids. For the CDR3, the DNA is TGTGCCATCAGTGGGCAGGAGGACACTGAAGCTTTCTTT. Amino acids: CAISGQEDTEAFF.

This clonotype was found many times. This rearrangement joins TRBV7-2 to TRBJ2-7, with a weak D call TRBD1 (5 bases). V lost 5 bases and J lost 4, with 12 bases in between. The CDR3 spans 13 residues. Per the germline V gene, CDR1 is SGHTA and CDR2 is FQGNSA. The CDR3 nucleotides read TGTGCCAGCAGCGAGCGCACAGGTTACGAGCAGTACTTC. Protein: CASSERTGYEQYF.

This clonotype was seen at least ten times. The chain links TRBV4-1 to TRBJ1-1; 9 bases agree with TRBD1. The CDR3 length is 14 residues. J lost 5 bases, V lost 4 bases, and 5 bases had no gene match. Germline CDR1 is MGHRA and CDR2 is YSYEKL. The CDR3 spells CASSRQGQGTEAFF. As DNA, the CDR3 is TGCGCCAGCAGCCGACAGGGACAGGGAACTGAAGCTTTCTTT.

In its sample, this clonotype was seen a few times. The genes are TRBV5-1 and TRBJ2-3; 11 nucleotides line up with TRBD2. Germline CDR1 is SGHRS and CDR2 is YFSETQ. The CDR3 runs 17 residues. With 0 bases clipped from V and 4 bases from J, the junction kept 7 bases outside the gene matches. CDR3 amino acids: CASSLAPLAGAADTQYF. Here the CDR3 DNA reads TGCGCCAGCAGCTTGGCCCCACTAGCGGGGGCCGCAGATACGCAGTATTTT. The whole variable domain, remainder taken from reference TRBV5-1 and TRBJ2-3, is KAGVTQTPRYLIKTRGQQVTLSCSPISGHRSVSWYQQTPGQGLQFLFEYFSETQRNKGNFPGRFSGRQFSNSRSEMNVSTLELGDSALYLCASSLAPLAGAADTQYFGPGTRLTVL.

For this clonotype: Since a much larger clone is just one base distant, this may be a read error. The chain links TRBV5-6 to TRBJ1-1; perhaps TRBD1 as D (5 bases). CDR3 length equals 14 residues. CDR1 and CDR2 from the germline V gene are SGHDT and YYEEEE. CDR3 protein: CARSLAGPITEAFF. CDR3 sequence (DNA): TGTGCCAGAAGCTTGGCGGGGCCGATAACTGAAGCTTTCTTT.

There are a few counts of this clonotype. This chain connects TRBV7-2 to TRBJ2-7; D call uncertain. Looked up from germline, CDR1 is SGHTA and CDR2 is FQGNSA. This CDR3 comprises 14 residues. Trimming took 4 bases from V and 0 from J, leaving 10 bases between them. CDR3 loop: CASSSARLSYEQYF. DNA for the CDR3: TGTGCCAGCAGCTCCGCAAGACTCTCCTACGAGCAGTACTTC.

In its sample, this clonotype was seen many times. The V and J genes are TRBV28 and TRBJ1-2; maybe TRBD1 (5 bases). CDR3 length: 14 amino acids. The V and J ends lost 4 bases and 2 bases respectively, with 11 bases between them. Germline CDR1 reads MDHEN; CDR2 reads SYDVKM. CDR3 region: CASSSAGLNYGYTF. CDR3 nucleotides: TGTGCCAGCAGTTCCGCGGGACTCAACTATGGCTACACCTTC.

The sample holds a few counts of this clonotype. The chain uses TRBV24-1 and TRBJ2-1; 8 positions match TRBD1. V lost 3 bases, J lost 0 bases, and 3 bases stayed unmatched. Germline V gene sequence: CDR1 KGHDR, CDR2 SFDVKD. The CDR3 contains 16 residues. In nucleotides, the CDR3 is TGTGCCACCAGTGATCACGACAGGGGCTCCTACAATGAGCAGTTCTTC. The encoded protein is CATSDHDRGSYNEQFF.

The rearrangement links TRBV7-2 to TRBJ1-4; unclear D gene. Germline assignment: CDR1 SGHTA and CDR2 FQGNSA. The ends were cut back, 0 bases at V and 4 bases at J, with 6 bases in the middle. The CDR3 sequence is 14 residues long. The CDR3 DNA follows: TGTGCCAGCAGCTTAGCAGGGAATAATGAAAAACTGTTTTTT. Its protein product is CASSLAGNNEKLFF.

Only a few counts were recorded for this clonotype. J is TRBJ2-7 and V is TRBV20-1; possibly TRBD2 for D (6 bases). Trimming cost V 6 bases and J 0 bases, with 12 bases left between them. Germline loops: CDR1 DFQATT, CDR2 SNEGSKA (reference sequence). The CDR3 is 13 amino acids. CDR3 coding DNA: TGCAGTGCCGCGGGACGGTTCTCCTACGAGCAGTACTTC. Translated, it gives CSAAGRFSYEQYF.

This clonotype was seen more than once but under ten times. CDR3 residues: CASSLAQMNTDTQYF. The CDR3 DNA sequence: TGCGCCAGCAGCTTAGCCCAAATGAACACAGATACGCAGTATTTT. The chain carries TRBV5-1 and TRBJ2-3; the D is unclear. Germline V gene lookup returns CDR1 SGHRS and CDR2 YFSETQ. CDR3 length: 15 amino acids. With 2 bases removed from V and 2 bases from J, the gap between germline ends came to 12 bases. Based on the CDR3 plus reference TRBV5-1 and TRBJ2-3, the full variable domain is KAGVTQTPRYLIKTRGQQVTLSCSPISGHRSVSWYQQTPGQGLQFLFEYFSETQRNKGNFPGRFSGRQFSNSRSEMNVSTLELGDSALYLCASSLAQMNTDTQYFGPGTRLTVL.

V usage is TRBV20-1 and J usage is TRBJ2-7; TRBD2 aligns across 7 bases. The germline V gene has CDR1 DFQATT and CDR2 SNEGSKA (reference sequence). The V gene end was trimmed by 6 bases and the J gene end by 6 bases; junction bases not matched to a gene: 14. This CDR3 region has 14 residues. The CDR3, as DNA: TGCAGTGCCAAGGATCTCGCGGGAGCGGGCGAGCAGTACTTC. Amino acid sequence: CSAKDLAGAGEQYF.

This clonotype was seen a single time. The chain carries TRBV11-3 and TRBJ2-3; 9 bases fit TRBD1. This CDR3 is 15 amino acids long. The trim removed 6 bases at V and 2 bases at J, leaving 6 bases unmatched. Germline CDR1 reads SGHNT; CDR2 reads YENEEA. This CDR3 is CASSNRDRVTDTQYF. As DNA, the CDR3 is TGTGCCAGCAGTAACCGGGACAGGGTCACAGATACGCAGTATTTT.

In its sample, this clonotype was seen many times. V and J are TRBV7-9 and TRBJ1-2; no clear D gene. The CDR3 loop spans 16 amino acids. Germline V gene sequence: CDR1 SEHNR, CDR2 FQNEAQ (reference sequence). The V and J ends lost 4 bases and 4 bases respectively, with 19 bases between them. CDR3 in amino acids: CASSSTPGQLPYGYTF. The CDR3 DNA reads TGTGCCAGCAGCTCCACCCCGGGCCAACTCCCCTATGGCTACACCTTC.